Following are 27 T cell receptor beta chains from one sample sequenced in a study of cytomegalovirus exposure and HLA in healthy donors. PCR employed 60 Vbeta and 13 Jbeta primers. Profiled with immunoSEQ multiplex PCR; TCRdb holds only in-frame clones, not every one. The repertoire consists of some 99,000 clones, with roughly four fifths occurring once and the leading ten covering 7.7%. Sequencing was done on a sample of PBMCs. The receptors shown here come from a female donor in good health and CMV-seronegative.

The chain links TRBV6-5 to TRBJ1-2; D might be TRBD1 (5 bases). Germline V gene sequence: CDR1 MNHEY, CDR2 SVGAGI. The V and J ends lost 5 bases and 3 bases respectively, with 10 bases between them. This CDR3 contains 13 residues. CDR3 loop: CASSLTGDYGYTF. The CDR3, as DNA: TGTGCCAGCAGTCTTACAGGAGACTATGGCTACACCTTC.

This clone was detected only once. The V call is TRBV10-3, the J call TRBJ1-1; 8 bases are a match to TRBD1. The CDR3 runs to 13 residues. Germline V lookup: CDR1 ENHRY, CDR2 SYGVKD. Unmatched junction bases numbered 9, after V lost 11 bases and J lost 4 bases. The CDR3 loop is CAAKTGALTEAFF. The DNA of the CDR3 is TGTGCCGCCAAGACAGGGGCCCTCACTGAAGCTTTCTTT.

Only one count was recorded for this clone. The chain links TRBV4-3 to TRBJ1-4; D gene unclear. This CDR3 is 15 amino acids long. Germline V lookup: CDR1 LGHNA, CDR2 YSLEER. Trimming removed 1 base at V and 6 bases at J, with 12 bases between. The CDR3 DNA is TGCGCCAGCAGCCAAGGAGGGAGGATTCATGAAAAACTGTTTTTT. Translating gives CASSQGGRIHEKLFF.

A few counts support this clone. The V and J genes are TRBV4-2 and TRBJ2-1, with 13 bases matching TRBD2. The germline CDR1 and CDR2 sequences are LGHNA and YNFKEQ. Unmatched junction bases numbered 4, after V lost 2 bases and J lost 6 bases. This CDR3 has 16 residues. CDR3: CASSQQTSGGSNEQFF. CDR3 bases: TGTGCCAGCAGCCAACAGACTAGCGGGGGGTCCAATGAGCAGTTCTTC.

Only a few counts were recorded for this clone. The rearrangement uses TRBV6-5 and TRBJ1-1, with a possible D match to TRBD1 (6 bases). Trimming removed 6 bases at V and 7 bases at J, with 24 bases between. Germline loops: CDR1 MNHEY, CDR2 SVGAGI. The CDR3 is 16 residues long. The CDR3 reads CASSYGGQGGRGEAFF. The CDR3 nucleotides read TGTGCCAGCAGCTACGGGGGGCAGGGAGGGCGAGGTGAAGCTTTCTTT.

This clone has just one count. The CDR3 loop reads CASMAGGIGTQYF. The CDR3 DNA sequence: TGTGCCAGCATGGCGGGAGGGATAGGGACCCAGTACTTC. J is TRBJ2-5 and V is TRBV28; 9 positions agree with TRBD2. The CDR3 contains 13 residues. Germline values: CDR1 MDHEN, CDR2 SYDVKM. Germline trimming cut 7 bases from V and 7 bases from J; bases unmatched to any gene: 7.

This rearrangement joins TRBV27 to TRBJ2-5; perhaps TRBD2 as D (6 bases). The DNA end favors TRBJ2-7, so the J call may be wrong. This CDR3 comprises 14 residues. CDR1 is MNHEY and CDR2 is SMNVEV in the germline V gene (reference sequence). The CDR3 protein is CASSLSSGPYEQYF. DNA for the CDR3: TGTGCCAGCAGTTTATCTAGCGGTCCCTACGAGCAGTACTTC.

The chain has TRBV28 and TRBJ2-7; D is uncertain. This CDR3 spans 13 amino acids. V dropped 7 bases and J dropped 0 bases, with 10 bases sitting between them. Per the germline V gene, CDR1 is MDHEN and CDR2 is SYDVKM. The CDR3 spells CASNRHNSYEQYF. The CDR3 DNA sequence: TGTGCCAGCAATCGACATAACTCCTACGAGCAGTACTTC.

This clone has more than one count but fewer than ten. Additional DNA sequences in this sample encode the identical CDR3. The chain carries TRBV7-9 and TRBJ2-7; 7 bases are shared with TRBD1. The CDR3 loop spans 13 amino acids. V trimming: 3 bases; J trimming: 3 bases; junction bases outside the gene matches: 2. Germline values: CDR1 SEHNR, CDR2 FQNEAQ (reference sequence). The CDR3 protein is CASSLAGGYEQYF. The CDR3 DNA reads as TGTGCCAGCAGCTTGGCAGGGGGCTACGAGCAGTACTTC. The entire variable domain, with the rest obtained from reference TRBV7-9 and TRBJ2-7, is as follows: DTGVSQNPRHKITKRGQNVTFRCDPISEHNRLYWYRQTLGQGPEFLTYFQNEAQLEKSRLLSDRFSAERPKGSFSTLEIQRTEQGDSAMYLCASSLAGGYEQYFGPGTRLTVT.

CDR3 DNA: TGCGCCAGCAGCTTGGAAGGGGCCAGGGATGAAGCTTTCTTT. It encodes CASSLEGARDEAFF. The V and J genes are TRBV5-1 and TRBJ1-1; D possibly corresponds to TRBD1 (5 bases). The ends were cut back, 0 bases at V and 7 bases at J, with 13 bases in the middle. This CDR3 has 14 amino acids. Germline V lookup: CDR1 SGHRS, CDR2 YFSETQ.

The DNA of the CDR3 is TGCGCCAGCAGTTCAACCAACTCACGCGGGACGGAAAATGAAAAACTGTTTTTT. This sequence encodes CASSSTNSRGTENEKLFF. The chain uses TRBV4-1 and TRBJ1-4; TRBD1 might be the D (5 bases). The CDR3 has 18 amino acids. V was trimmed by 6 bases and J by 5 bases, leaving 25 bases between them. Germline loops: CDR1 MGHRA, CDR2 YSYEKL.

The rearrangement uses TRBV7-8 and TRBJ1-2, with unresolved D. Per the germline V gene, CDR1 is SGHVS and CDR2 is FQNEAQ. The CDR3 length is 13 residues. V lost 6 bases to trimming and J lost 2 bases, with 10 bases between them. DNA of the CDR3: TGTGCCAGCAGTTACGACGGGAACTATGGCTACACCTTC. Protein sequence: CASSYDGNYGYTF.

The V and J genes are TRBV5-1 and TRBJ1-3; 7 nucleotides align to TRBD1. The V gene end was trimmed by 0 bases and the J gene end by 2 bases; junction bases not matched to a gene: 2. The germline V gene has CDR1 SGHRS and CDR2 YFSETQ. This CDR3 region has 15 residues. The CDR3 DNA reads TGCGCCAGCAGCTTGGGGGACAGTCCTGGAAACACCATATATTTT. Its translation is CASSLGDSPGNTIYF.

The V and J genes are TRBV2 and TRBJ2-1, with TRBD2 matching 7 bases. The CDR3 is 13 residues long. Trimming cost V 8 bases and J 8 bases; bases outside gene matches: 9. CDR1 is SNHLY, CDR2 FYNNEI, per germline. The CDR3: CASGGEAIDEQFF. DNA of the CDR3: TGTGCCAGCGGGGGGGAGGCGATAGATGAGCAGTTCTTC.

As regards this clone: Other DNA sequences in the sample encode the same CDR3. The genes are TRBV5-8 and TRBJ2-1, with 12 bases identical to TRBD1. This CDR3 is 17 amino acids long. Losses at the gene ends were 1 base for V and 8 bases for J; bases not matched to a gene: 10. The V gene's germline CDR1 is SGHTS and CDR2 YDEGEE. The CDR3, as DNA: TGTGCCAGCAGCTTGACCGCAGGGACAGGGGGCGGGTATGAGCAGTTCTTC. This translates into CASSLTAGTGGGYEQFF.

This chain links TRBV19 with TRBJ2-2; D might be TRBD1 (5 bases). Trimming removed 6 bases at V and 2 bases at J, with 13 bases between. CDR1 and CDR2 (germline): LNHDA, SQIVND (reference sequence). This CDR3 contains 15 residues. CDR3: CASRLQDLNTGELFF. CDR3 nucleotide sequence: TGTGCCAGTAGGCTACAGGACCTCAACACCGGGGAGCTGTTTTTT.

This clone has just a few counts. J is TRBJ2-3 and V is TRBV7-2; TRBD1 is a possible D gene (5 bases). The CDR3 spans 13 residues. The germline V gene encodes CDR1 SGHTA and CDR2 FQGNSA. V was cut by 0 bases and J by 6 bases, with 7 bases left in between. In nucleotides, the CDR3 is TGTGCCAGCAGCTTAGCGAGACAGGATACGCAGTATTTT. The encoded protein is CASSLARQDTQYF.

This rearrangement joins TRBV9 to TRBJ2-5, with TRBD2 identical over 9 bases. The J call may be faulty, since TRBJ2-7 better matches the DNA end. The length of the CDR3 is 13 residues. The germline V gene has CDR1 SGDLS and CDR2 YYNGEE. The CDR3 DNA follows: TGTGCCAGCAGCTTAGCGGGAGTCCACGAGCAGTACTTC. Protein product: CASSLAGVHEQYF.

The chain has TRBV5-6 and TRBJ2-7; TRBD2 aligns across 14 bases. V was pared by 2 bases and J by 2 bases, with 6 bases of the junction left unmatched. The germline V gene has CDR1 SGHDT and CDR2 YYEEEE. This CDR3 contains 17 residues. The CDR3, as DNA: TGTGCCAGCAGCTTCCCGGGACTAGCGGGAGACGCCTACGAGCAGTACTTC. It encodes CASSFPGLAGDAYEQYF. Full variable domain (outside the CDR3, taken from reference TRBV5-6 and TRBJ2-7): DAGVTQSPTHLIKTRGQQVTLRCSPKSGHDTVSWYQQALGQGPQFIFQYYEEEERQRGNFPDRFSGHQFPNYSSELNVNALLLGDSALYLCASSFPGLAGDAYEQYFGPGTRLTVT.

The CDR3: CATSPGQHYTGELFF. As DNA, the CDR3 is TGTGCCACCTCACCGGGACAGCACTACACCGGGGAGCTGTTTTTT. The chain joins TRBV19 to TRBJ2-2, with TRBD1 identical over 7 bases. The CDR3 contains 15 residues. CDR1 and CDR2 from the germline V gene are LNHDA and SQIVND (reference sequence). J lost 3 bases, V lost 10 bases, and 11 bases had no gene match. Full variable domain (rest looked up from reference TRBV19 and TRBJ2-2): DGGITQSPKYLFRKEGQNVTLSCEQNLNHDAMYWYRQDPGQGLRLIYYSQIVNDFQKGDIAEGYSVSREKKESFPLTVTSAQKNPTAFYLCATSPGQHYTGELFFGEGSRLTVL.

The chain links TRBV5-5 to TRBJ2-5; D perhaps matches TRBD2 (6 bases). V was trimmed by 5 bases and J by 2 bases, leaving 13 bases between them. This CDR3 is built from 14 residues. Germline V gives CDR1 SGHKS, CDR2 YYEKEE (reference sequence). DNA for the CDR3: TGTGCCAGCAGTAGGGCGGGGAGGCAAGAGACCCAGTACTTC. Translation gives CASSRAGRQETQYF.

The V gene is TRBV7-8, the J gene TRBJ2-7; D possibly corresponds to TRBD1 (5 bases). V shed 5 bases and J shed 3 bases, with 17 bases lying between them. Germline-derived CDR1 and CDR2 are SGHVS and FQNEAQ. The CDR3 runs to 15 residues. CDR3 DNA: TGTGCCAGCAGCCCTTGGGGCGTCTCACTCTACGAGCAGTACTTC. It specifies CASSPWGVSLYEQYF.

V and J are TRBV5-4 and TRBJ2-1, with D perhaps matching TRBD2 (6 bases). Germline assignment: CDR1 SGHNT and CDR2 YYREEE (reference sequence). This CDR3 spans 15 amino acids. Trimming left V 4 bases short and J 0 bases short, with 11 bases between. The CDR3 protein is CASSRSSDSYNEQFF. CDR3 sequence (DNA): TGTGCCAGCAGCCGTTCTAGCGACTCCTACAATGAGCAGTTCTTC.

The chain recombines TRBV7-9 with TRBJ2-5, with 9 bases matching TRBD1. The tail of the sequence fits TRBJ2-7 better, so the J call may be wrong. The CDR3 has 16 amino acids. In germline, CDR1 is SEHNR, CDR2 FQNEAQ (reference sequence). CDR3 DNA sequence: TGTGCCAGCAGCCCACCGGGACAGGGACCACTCTACGAGCAGTACTTC. Residues: CASSPPGQGPLYEQYF.

The chain has TRBV19 and TRBJ1-6; D unclear. CDR3 length: 14 amino acids. The V and J ends lost 3 bases and 7 bases respectively, with 10 bases between them. Germline V CDR1 and CDR2: LNHDA, SQIVND (reference sequence). The chain's CDR3 is CASSMTSANSPLHF. The CDR3 DNA is TGTGCCAGTAGTATGACATCGGCCAATTCACCCCTCCACTTT.

This clone was counted only a few times. The chain joins TRBV6-5 to TRBJ1-2; maybe TRBD1 (6 bases). The CDR3 loop spans 13 amino acids. The germline V gene encodes CDR1 MNHEY and CDR2 SVGAGI. The ends were cut back, 2 bases at V and 4 bases at J, with 8 bases in the middle. For the CDR3, the DNA is TGTGCCAGCAGTTACAAAGGGGGCTATGGCTACACCTTC. Its protein is CASSYKGGYGYTF.

This clone was detected only once. The chain has TRBV9 and TRBJ1-6; D uncertain. Germline V gives CDR1 SGDLS, CDR2 YYNGEE. The CDR3 extends over 13 amino acids. V shed 0 bases and J shed 10 bases, with 8 bases lying between them. CDR3 DNA sequence: TGTGCCAGCAGCGTAGTTGAGGGCTCACCCCTCCACTTT. Translated: CASSVVEGSPLHF.